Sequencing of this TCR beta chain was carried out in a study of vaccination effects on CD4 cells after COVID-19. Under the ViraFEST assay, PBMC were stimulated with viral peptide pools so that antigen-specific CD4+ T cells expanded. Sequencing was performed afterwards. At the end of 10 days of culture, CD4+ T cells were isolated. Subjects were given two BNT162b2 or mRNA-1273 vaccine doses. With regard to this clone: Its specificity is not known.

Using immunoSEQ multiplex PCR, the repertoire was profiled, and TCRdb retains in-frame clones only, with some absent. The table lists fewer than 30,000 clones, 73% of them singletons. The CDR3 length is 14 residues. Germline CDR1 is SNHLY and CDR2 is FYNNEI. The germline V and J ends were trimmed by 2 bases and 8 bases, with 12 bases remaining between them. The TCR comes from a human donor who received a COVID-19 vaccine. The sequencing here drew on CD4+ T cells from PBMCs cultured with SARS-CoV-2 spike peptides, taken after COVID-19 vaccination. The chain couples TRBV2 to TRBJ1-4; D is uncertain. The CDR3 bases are TGTGCCAGCAGTGAAATGAACTTGGGAGAAAAACTGTTTTTT. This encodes CASSEMNLGEKLFF.